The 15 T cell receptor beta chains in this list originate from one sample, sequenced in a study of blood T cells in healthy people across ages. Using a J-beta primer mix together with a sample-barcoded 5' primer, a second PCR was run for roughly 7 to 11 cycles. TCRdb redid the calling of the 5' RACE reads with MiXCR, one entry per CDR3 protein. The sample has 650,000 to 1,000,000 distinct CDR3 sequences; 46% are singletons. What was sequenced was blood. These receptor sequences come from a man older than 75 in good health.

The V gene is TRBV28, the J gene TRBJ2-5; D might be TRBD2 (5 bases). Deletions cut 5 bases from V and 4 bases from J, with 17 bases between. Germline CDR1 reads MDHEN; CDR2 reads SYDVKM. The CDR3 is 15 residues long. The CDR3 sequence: CASSPWAGTLETQYF. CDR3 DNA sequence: TGTGCCAGCAGTCCTTGGGCGGGTACCCTAGAGACCCAGTACTTC. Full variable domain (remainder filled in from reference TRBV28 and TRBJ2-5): DVKVTQSSRYLVKRTGEKVFLECVQDMDHENMFWYRQDPGLGLRLIYFSYDVKMKEKGDIPEGYSVSREKKERFSLILESASTNQTSMYLCASSPWAGTLETQYFGPGTRLLVL.

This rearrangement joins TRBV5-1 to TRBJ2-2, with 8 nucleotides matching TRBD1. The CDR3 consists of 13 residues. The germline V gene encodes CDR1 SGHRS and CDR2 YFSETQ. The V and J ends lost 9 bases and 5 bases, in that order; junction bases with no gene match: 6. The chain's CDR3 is CATGQGLTGELFF. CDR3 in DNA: TGCGCCACTGGACAGGGCTTGACCGGGGAGCTGTTTTTT. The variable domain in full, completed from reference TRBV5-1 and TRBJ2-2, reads KAGVTQTPRYLIKTRGQQVTLSCSPISGHRSVSWYQQTPGQGLQFLFEYFSETQRNKGNFPGRFSGRQFSNSRSEMNVSTLELGDSALYLCATGQGLTGELFFGEGSRLTVL.

The CDR3 loop is CASSLNALQRGGDGTQYF. The CDR3 DNA is TGTGCCAGCAGCTTAAATGCCCTTCAGCGGGGGGGTGACGGTACGCAGTATTTT. This chain connects TRBV7-3 to TRBJ2-3, with 10 positions matching TRBD2. The germline V gene has CDR1 SGHTA and CDR2 FQGTGA. After removal of 1 base from V and 8 bases from J, the junction contained 15 bases not matched to a gene. The CDR3 is made up of 18 amino acids. The entire variable domain, with the rest obtained from reference TRBV7-3 and TRBJ2-3, is as follows: GAGVSQTPSNKVTEKGKYVELRCDPISGHTALYWYRQSLGQGPEFLIYFQGTGAADDSGLPNDRFFAVRPEGSVSTLKIQRTERGDSAVYLCASSLNALQRGGDGTQYFGPGTRLTVL.

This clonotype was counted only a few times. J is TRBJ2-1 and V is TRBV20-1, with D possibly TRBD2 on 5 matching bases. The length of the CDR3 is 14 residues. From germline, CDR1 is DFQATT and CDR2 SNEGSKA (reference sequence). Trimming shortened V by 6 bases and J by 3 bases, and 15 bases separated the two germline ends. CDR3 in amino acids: CSATTINDYNEQFF. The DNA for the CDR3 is TGCAGTGCCACGACTATTAACGACTACAATGAGCAGTTCTTC.

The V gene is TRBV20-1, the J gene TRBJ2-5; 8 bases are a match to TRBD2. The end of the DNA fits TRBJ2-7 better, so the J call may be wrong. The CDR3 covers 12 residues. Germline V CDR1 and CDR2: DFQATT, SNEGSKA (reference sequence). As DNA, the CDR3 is TGCAGTATTCAGCGGGAGAGGGACGAGCAGTACTTC. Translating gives CSIQRERDEQYF.

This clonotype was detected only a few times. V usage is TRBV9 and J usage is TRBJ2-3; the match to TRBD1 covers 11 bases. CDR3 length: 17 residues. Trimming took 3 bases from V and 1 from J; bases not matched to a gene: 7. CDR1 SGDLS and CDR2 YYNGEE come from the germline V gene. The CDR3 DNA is TGTGCCAGCAGCGCCGGGGGACAGGGGGTTGGCACAGATACGCAGTATTTT. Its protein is CASSAGGQGVGTDTQYF.

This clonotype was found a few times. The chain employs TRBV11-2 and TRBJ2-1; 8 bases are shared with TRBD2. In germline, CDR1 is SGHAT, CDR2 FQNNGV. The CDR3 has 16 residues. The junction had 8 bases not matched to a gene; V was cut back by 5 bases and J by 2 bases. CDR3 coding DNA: TGTGCCAGCAGCCGCCCGGGAGGGCCCCCCTACAATGAGCAGTTCTTC. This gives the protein CASSRPGGPPYNEQFF.

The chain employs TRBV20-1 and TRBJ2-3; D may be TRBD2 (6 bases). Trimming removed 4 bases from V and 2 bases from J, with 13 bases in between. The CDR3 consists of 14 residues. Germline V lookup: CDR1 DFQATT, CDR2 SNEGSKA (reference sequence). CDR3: CSANVLAFTDTQYF. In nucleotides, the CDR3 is TGCAGTGCTAATGTCCTAGCGTTCACAGATACGCAGTATTTT.

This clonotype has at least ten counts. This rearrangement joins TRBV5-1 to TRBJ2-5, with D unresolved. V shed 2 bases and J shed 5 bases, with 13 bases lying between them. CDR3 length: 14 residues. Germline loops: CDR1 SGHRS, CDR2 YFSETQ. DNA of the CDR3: TGCGCCAGCAGCTTAAATCCAGCGTCGGAGACCCAGTACTTC. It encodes CASSLNPASETQYF.

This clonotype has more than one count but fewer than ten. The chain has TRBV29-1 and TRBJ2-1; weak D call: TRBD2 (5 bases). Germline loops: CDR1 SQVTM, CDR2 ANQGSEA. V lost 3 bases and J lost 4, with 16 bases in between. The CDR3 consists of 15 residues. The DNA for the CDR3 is TGCAGCGTTGATTACATGAGACTACGATACAATGAGCAGTTCTTC. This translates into CSVDYMRLRYNEQFF.

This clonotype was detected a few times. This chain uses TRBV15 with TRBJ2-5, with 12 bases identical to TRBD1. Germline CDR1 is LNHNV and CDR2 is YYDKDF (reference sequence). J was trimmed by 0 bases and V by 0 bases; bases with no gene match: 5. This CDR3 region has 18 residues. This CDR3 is CATSREGQGALYQETQYF. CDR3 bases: TGTGCCACCAGCAGAGAGGGACAGGGGGCCTTGTACCAAGAGACCCAGTACTTC.

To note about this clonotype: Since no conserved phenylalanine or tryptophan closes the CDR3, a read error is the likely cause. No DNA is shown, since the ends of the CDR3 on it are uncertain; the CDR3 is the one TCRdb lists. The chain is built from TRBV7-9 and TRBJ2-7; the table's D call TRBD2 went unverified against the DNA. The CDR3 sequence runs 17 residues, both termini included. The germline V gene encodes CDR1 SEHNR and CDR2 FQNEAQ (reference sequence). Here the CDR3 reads CASSLWVAGDFVYERYL.

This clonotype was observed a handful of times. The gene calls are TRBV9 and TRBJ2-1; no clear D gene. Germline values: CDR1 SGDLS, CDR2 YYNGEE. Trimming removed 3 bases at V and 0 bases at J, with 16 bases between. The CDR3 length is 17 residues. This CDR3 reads CASSASNWKSSYNEQFF. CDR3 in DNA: TGTGCCAGCAGCGCCTCCAACTGGAAGAGCTCCTACAATGAGCAGTTCTTC.

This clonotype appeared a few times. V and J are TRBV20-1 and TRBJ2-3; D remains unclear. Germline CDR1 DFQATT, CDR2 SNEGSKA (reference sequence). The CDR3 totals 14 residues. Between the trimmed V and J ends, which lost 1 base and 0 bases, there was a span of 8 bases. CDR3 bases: TGCAGTGCTAGAGTGGCGGATAGCACAGATACGCAGTATTTT. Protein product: CSARVADSTDTQYF.

CDR3 DNA: TGTGCCAGCAGCCAAGGGACTAGCCCCGATACGCAGTATTTT. This translates into CASSQGTSPDTQYF. The V gene is TRBV14, the J gene TRBJ2-3, with 8 nucleotides matching TRBD2. CDR3 length: 14 residues. J lost 6 bases, V lost 1 base, and 3 bases had no gene match. CDR1 and CDR2 from the germline V gene are SGHDN and FVKESK.